The 10 T cell receptor beta chains below all came from one sample that was sequenced in a study of identical twins. Each CDR3 protein gets one entry after TCRdb re-called the 5' RACE reads with MiXCR. The table records about 890,000 distinct CDR3 sequences, around an eighth of them present only once. These data are also associated with another study on yellow fever vaccine responses in identical twins.

The specimen sequenced was PBMCs. The receptors come from a woman aged 18-29 years in good health.

V usage is TRBV2 and J usage is TRBJ2-2; TRBD2 matches at 9 bases. Germline V gives CDR1 SNHLY, CDR2 FYNNEI. The junction had 10 bases not matched to a gene; V was cut back by 8 bases and J by 6 bases. The CDR3 is made up of 15 amino acids. The DNA of the CDR3 is TGTGCCAGCCGCCTAGCGGGGTTTAGGGCCGGGGAGCTGTTTTTT. It is translated as CASRLAGFRAGELFF.

V is TRBV6-5 and J is TRBJ2-3, with TRBD2 identical over 16 bases. CDR1 is MNHEY and CDR2 is SVGAGI in the germline V gene. J was trimmed by 4 bases and V by 4 bases; bases with no gene match: 5. CDR3 size: 17 residues. The CDR3 here is CASSLGLAGGLADTQYF. The CDR3 region has the DNA TGTGCCAGCAGTTTGGGACTAGCGGGAGGGCTTGCAGATACGCAGTATTTT.

This clonotype was counted between two and nine times. This chain links TRBV7-9 with TRBJ2-1, with TRBD2 matching 8 bases. CDR3 length equals 15 residues. Trimming at V came to 5 bases and at J to 9 bases, leaving 12 bases not matched to a gene. Germline lookup yields CDR1 SEHNR and CDR2 FQNEAQ (reference sequence). Here the CDR3 reads CASSGGLGGIGEQFF. In nucleotides, the CDR3 is TGTGCCAGCAGCGGGGGACTAGGGGGGATAGGTGAGCAGTTCTTC. The whole variable domain, filled in from reference TRBV7-9 and TRBJ2-1, reads DTGVSQNPRHKITKRGQNVTFRCDPISEHNRLYWYRQTLGQGPEFLTYFQNEAQLEKSRLLSDRFSAERPKGSFSTLEIQRTEQGDSAMYLCASSGGLGGIGEQFFGPGTRLTVL.

Written as DNA, the CDR3 is TGTGCCAGCAGTGGACCGGGACTTGGAAGGGAAAAACTGTTTTTT. It encodes CASSGPGLGREKLFF. V is TRBV6-1 and J is TRBJ1-4; tentatively, D is TRBD1 (5 bases). V lost 4 bases to trimming and J lost 8 bases, with 17 bases between them. The CDR3 sequence is 15 residues long. CDR1 MNHNS and CDR2 SASEGT come from the germline V gene.

This chain joins TRBV20-1 and TRBJ2-7, with 10 bases lining up with TRBD2. The CDR3 spans 16 residues. With 3 bases clipped from V and 4 bases from J, the junction kept 12 bases outside the gene matches. Germline lookup yields CDR1 DFQATT and CDR2 SNEGSKA (reference sequence). The CDR3 protein is CSASILAGVGVYEQYF. CDR3 sequence (DNA): TGCAGTGCTAGCATTCTAGCGGGAGTGGGTGTTTACGAGCAGTACTTC.

This clonotype has only a few counts. The V call is TRBV5-1, the J call TRBJ2-4; 9 bases are a match to TRBD2. J lost 5 bases, V lost 0 bases, and 6 bases had no gene match. Looked up from germline, CDR1 is SGHRS and CDR2 is YFSETQ. The CDR3 spans 16 residues. For the CDR3, the DNA is TGCGCCAGCAGCTTGGAAGGCGGGGGGGGACAAAACATTCAGTACTTC. This gives the protein CASSLEGGGGQNIQYF.

This clonotype was observed a handful of times. This chain joins TRBV6-1 and TRBJ1-1; a weak D match, TRBD1 (5 bases). There are 13 residues in the CDR3. V gave up 6 bases and J gave up 7 bases, with 15 bases separating them. Per germline, CDR1 MNHNS and CDR2 SASEGT. The CDR3 bases are TGTGCCAGCAGCCTGGGGGACTGGGATGAAGCTTTCTTT. Protein: CASSLGDWDEAFF.

In this sample, this clonotype turned up a few times. This chain joins TRBV29-1 and TRBJ2-7, with 8 positions matching TRBD2. The CDR3 is 15 amino acids. Trimming removed 0 bases from V and 2 bases from J; junction bases left unmatched: 6. Germline V gene sequence: CDR1 SQVTM, CDR2 ANQGSEA. CDR3 DNA sequence: TGCAGCGTTGAAGATCGTGGCGGGAGGACCTACGAGCAGTACTTC. It codes for CSVEDRGGRTYEQYF.

This clonotype has just a few counts. The CDR3 sequence: CSAKPGLASTDTQYF. CDR3 sequence (DNA): TGCAGTGCTAAACCGGGACTAGCGAGCACAGATACGCAGTATTTT. This chain joins TRBV20-1 and TRBJ2-3; 10 bases align to TRBD2. The V gene's germline CDR1 is DFQATT and CDR2 SNEGSKA (reference sequence). The V and J ends lost 4 bases and 0 bases, in that order; junction bases with no gene match: 4. CDR3 length: 15 residues.

This clonotype occurred a few times. This chain uses TRBV25-1 with TRBJ1-1; 8 nucleotides agree with TRBD1. After removal of 6 bases from V and 1 base from J, the junction contained 10 bases not matched to a gene. The V gene's germline CDR1 is MGHDK and CDR2 SYGVNS. The CDR3 has 16 residues. CDR3 nucleotides: TGTGCCAGCAGCCCCCAGGGGGCCGTTTGGAACACTGAAGCTTTCTTT. This codes for CASSPQGAVWNTEAFF.